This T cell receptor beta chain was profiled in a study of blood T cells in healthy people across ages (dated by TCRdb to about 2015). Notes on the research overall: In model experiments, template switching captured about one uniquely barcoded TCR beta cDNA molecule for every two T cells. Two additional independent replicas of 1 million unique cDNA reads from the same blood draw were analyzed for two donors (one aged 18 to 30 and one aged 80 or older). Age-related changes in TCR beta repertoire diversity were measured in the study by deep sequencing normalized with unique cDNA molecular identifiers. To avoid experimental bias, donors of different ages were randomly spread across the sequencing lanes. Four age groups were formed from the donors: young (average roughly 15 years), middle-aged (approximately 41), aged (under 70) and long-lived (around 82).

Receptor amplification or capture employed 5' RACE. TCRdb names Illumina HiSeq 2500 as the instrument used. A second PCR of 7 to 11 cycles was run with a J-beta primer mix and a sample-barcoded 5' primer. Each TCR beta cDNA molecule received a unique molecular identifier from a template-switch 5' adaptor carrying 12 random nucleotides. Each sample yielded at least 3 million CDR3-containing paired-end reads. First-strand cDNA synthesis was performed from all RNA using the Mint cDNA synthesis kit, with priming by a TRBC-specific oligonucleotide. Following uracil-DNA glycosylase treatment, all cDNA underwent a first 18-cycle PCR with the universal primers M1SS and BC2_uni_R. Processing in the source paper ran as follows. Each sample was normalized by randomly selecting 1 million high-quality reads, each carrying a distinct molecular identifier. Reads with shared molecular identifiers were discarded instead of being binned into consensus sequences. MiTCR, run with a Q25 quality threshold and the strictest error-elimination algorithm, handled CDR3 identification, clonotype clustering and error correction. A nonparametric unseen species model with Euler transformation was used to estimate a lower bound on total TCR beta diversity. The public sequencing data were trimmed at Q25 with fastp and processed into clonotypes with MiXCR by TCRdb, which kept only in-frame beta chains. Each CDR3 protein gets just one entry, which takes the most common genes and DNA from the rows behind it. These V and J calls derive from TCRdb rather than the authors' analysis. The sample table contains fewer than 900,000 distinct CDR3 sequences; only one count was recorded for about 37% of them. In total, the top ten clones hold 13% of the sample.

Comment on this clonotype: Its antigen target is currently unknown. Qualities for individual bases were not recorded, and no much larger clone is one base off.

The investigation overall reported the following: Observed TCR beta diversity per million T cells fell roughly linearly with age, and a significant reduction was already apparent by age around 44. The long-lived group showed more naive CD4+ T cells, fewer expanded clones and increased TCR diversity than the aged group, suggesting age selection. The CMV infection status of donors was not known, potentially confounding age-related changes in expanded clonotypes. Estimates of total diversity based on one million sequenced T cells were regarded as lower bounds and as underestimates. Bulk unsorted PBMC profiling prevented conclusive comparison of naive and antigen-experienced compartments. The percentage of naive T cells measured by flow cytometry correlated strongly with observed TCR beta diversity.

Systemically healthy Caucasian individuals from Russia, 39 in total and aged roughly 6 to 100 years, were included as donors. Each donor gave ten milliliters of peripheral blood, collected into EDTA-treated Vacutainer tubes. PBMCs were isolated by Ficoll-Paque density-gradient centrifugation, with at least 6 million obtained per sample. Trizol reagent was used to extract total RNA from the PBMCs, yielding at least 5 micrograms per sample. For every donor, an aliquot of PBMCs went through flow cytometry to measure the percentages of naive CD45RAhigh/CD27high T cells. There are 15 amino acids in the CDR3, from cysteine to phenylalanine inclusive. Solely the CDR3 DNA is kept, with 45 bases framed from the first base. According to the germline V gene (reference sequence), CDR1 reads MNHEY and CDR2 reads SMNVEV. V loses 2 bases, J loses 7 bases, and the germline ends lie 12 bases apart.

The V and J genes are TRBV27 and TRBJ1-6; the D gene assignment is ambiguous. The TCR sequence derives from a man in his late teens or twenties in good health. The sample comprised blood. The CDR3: CASSLRPGENSPLHF. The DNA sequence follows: TGTGCCAGCAGTTTACGGCCAGGAGAAAATTCACCCCTCCACTTT.